The rows below give T cell receptor beta chains drawn from one sample of a study of cytomegalovirus exposure and HLA in healthy donors. Only in-frame clones appear in the TCRdb table, and some are missing; sequencing was by immunoSEQ multiplex PCR. The sample consists of approximately 200,000 clones, about 83% of them appearing once. Sequences were obtained from PBMCs. The receptors shown here come from a middle-aged man in good health and CMV-seronegative. Both conserved end residues are part of each CDR3. D genes are given only for firm matches. Clone size is shown for a subset of rows, as once, few, many or a class of expanded clone.

D: TRBD1; J: TRBJ1-6; size: .; V: TRBV10-3; DNA: TGTGCCATCACTAAACAGGGGATGGGTAATTCACCCCTCCACTTT; CDR3: CAITKQGMGNSPLHF
D: TRBD2; J: TRBJ2-5; size: .; V: TRBV15; DNA: TGTGCCACCAGTGATAGCGGGATCCAAGAGACCCAGTACTTC; CDR3: CATSDSGIQETQYF
D: .; J: TRBJ2-3; size: few; V: TRBV5-6; DNA: TGTGCCAGCAGCTTTAGCCCAGATACGCAGTATTTT; CDR3: CASSFSPDTQYF
D: TRBD1; J: TRBJ1-1; size: .; V: TRBV2; DNA: TGTGCCAGCAGCGGGACAGGGAGGACTGAAGCTTTCTTT; CDR3: CASSGTGRTEAFF
D: .; J: TRBJ1-2; size: .; V: TRBV21-1; DNA: TGTGCCAGCAGCTTCCACAGCCTCGGGGACTATGGCTACACCTTC; CDR3: CASSFHSLGDYGYTF
D: TRBD1; J: TRBJ1-1; size: .; V: TRBV2; DNA: TGTGCCAGCAGTGGGACAGGAAATATGAACACTGAAGCTTTCTTT; CDR3: CASSGTGNMNTEAFF
D: TRBD1; J: TRBJ2-2; size: few; V: TRBV2; DNA: TGTGCCAGCCGGGGACAGGCAATGGGGGAGCTGTTTTTT; CDR3: CASRGQAMGELFF
D: TRBD2; J: TRBJ2-7; size: .; V: TRBV10-3; DNA: TGTGCCATCAGCCGTAGCGGGGATAACTCCTACGAGCAGTACTTC; CDR3: CAISRSGDNSYEQYF
D: TRBD1; J: TRBJ2-5; size: once; V: TRBV4-1; DNA: TGCGCCAGCAGCCACCCAGGGGGACAAGAGACCCAGTACTTC; CDR3: CASSHPGGQETQYF
D: .; J: TRBJ2-3; size: .; V: TRBV6-5; DNA: TGTGCCAGCAGCCCGGGGTTTGGAGGAACAGATACGCAGTATTTT; CDR3: CASSPGFGGTDTQYF
D: .; J: TRBJ1-3; size: .; V: TRBV7-8; DNA: TGTGCCAGCAGCCCCAGGGGCTCTGGAAACACCATATATTTT; CDR3: CASSPRGSGNTIYF
D: TRBD1; J: TRBJ1-3; size: .; V: TRBV19; DNA: TGTGCCAGTAGTGGTCGGACAGGGGGCCTCTCTGGAAACACCATATATTTT; CDR3: CASSGRTGGLSGNTIYF
D: .; J: TRBJ1-1; size: few; V: TRBV4-1; DNA: TGCGCCAGCAGCCAAGACAGGGGCCGACGAATGAACACTGAAGCTTTCTTT; CDR3: CASSQDRGRRMNTEAFF
D: .; J: TRBJ1-3; size: .; V: TRBV9; DNA: TGTGCCAGCAACTCCAGGGGCCTCGGAAACACCATATATTTT; CDR3: CASNSRGLGNTIYF
D: .; J: TRBJ2-6; size: .; V: TRBV5-6; DNA: TGTGCCAGCAGCTTGGCCCTGTTTTCGGTAGGGGCCAACGTCCTGACTTTC; CDR3: CASSLALFSVGANVLTF
D: TRBD1; J: TRBJ2-7; size: .; V: TRBV28; DNA: TGTGCCAGCACTGGCGACAGGGGACCTTACGAGCAGTACTTC; CDR3: CASTGDRGPYEQYF
D: TRBD1; J: TRBJ1-2; size: .; V: TRBV30; DNA: TGTGCCTGGAGCGAATTAGGACAGGGGTTAAACTATGGCTACACCTTC; CDR3: CAWSELGQGLNYGYTF
D: .; J: TRBJ2-2; size: .; V: TRBV28; DNA: TGTGCCAGCAGTCCCAGCGGAGTAGTTAACACCGGGGAGCTGTTTTTT; CDR3: CASSPSGVVNTGELFF
D: .; J: TRBJ2-1; size: once; V: TRBV30; DNA: TGTGCCTGGAGTGTTACTGGCAGGTACAATGAGCAGTTCTTC; CDR3: CAWSVTGRYNEQFF
D: .; J: TRBJ1-5; size: .; V: TRBV2; DNA: TGTGCCAGCAGTGTTCCCCCGAATAGATATAGCAATCAGCCCCAGCATTTT; CDR3: CASSVPPNRYSNQPQHF
D: TRBD2; J: TRBJ2-7; size: once; V: TRBV15; DNA: TGTGCCACCAGCAGTACAGGCCTCGGGGGGTCCTACGAGCAGTACTTC; CDR3: CATSSTGLGGSYEQYF
D: .; J: TRBJ1-1; size: .; V: TRBV4-1; DNA: TGCGCCAGCAGCCAAGCAGGGAACACTGAAGCTTTCTTT; CDR3: CASSQAGNTEAFF
D: TRBD2; J: TRBJ2-1; size: .; V: TRBV6-4; DNA: TGTGCCAGCAGTGACTCGACTAGCGGGGAGCCCTACAATGAGCAGTTCTTC; CDR3: CASSDSTSGEPYNEQFF
D: TRBD2; J: TRBJ2-3; size: .; V: TRBV5-1; DNA: TGCGCCAGCAGCTTGGGTATGGGCGGGGGGACCACAGATACGCAGTATTTT; CDR3: CASSLGMGGGTTDTQYF
D: .; J: TRBJ1-1; size: once; V: TRBV7-9; DNA: TGTGCCAGCAGCTTGGGTCGGGGAGACACTGAAGCTTTCTTT; CDR3: CASSLGRGDTEAFF
D: TRBD1; J: TRBJ1-6; size: once; V: TRBV30; DNA: TGTGCCTGGAGTGTAGGGACAGGGCCTTCACCCCTCCACTTT; CDR3: CAWSVGTGPSPLHF
D: TRBD2; J: TRBJ2-1; size: .; V: TRBV4-1; DNA: TGCGCCAGCGCGACCAGCGGGGACTTCAATGAGCAGTTCTTC; CDR3: CASATSGDFNEQFF
D: TRBD1; J: TRBJ1-5; size: .; V: TRBV7-9; DNA: TGTGCCAGCAGCTTCCCAGGGGGCAGTCAGCCCCAGCATTTT; CDR3: CASSFPGGSQPQHF
D: .; J: TRBJ2-7; size: .; V: TRBV15; DNA: TGTGCCACCAGCAGAGATTTTGGAGCGAATTACGAGCAGTACTTC; CDR3: CATSRDFGANYEQYF
D: .; J: TRBJ2-1; size: .; V: TRBV6-4; DNA: TGTGCCAGCAGTGACTCAAAGGGGTGGCCCTACAATGAGCAGTTCTTC; CDR3: CASSDSKGWPYNEQFF
D: .; J: TRBJ1-5; size: .; V: TRBV19; DNA: TGTGCCAGTAGTATATCAGGCAATCAGCCCCAGCATTTT; CDR3: CASSISGNQPQHF
D: TRBD1; J: TRBJ2-3; size: .; V: TRBV7-3; DNA: TGTTCCAGCAGCTTACCGGGACAGGGGGCAGATACGCAGTATTTT; CDR3: CSSSLPGQGADTQYF
D: TRBD1; J: TRBJ1-5; size: few; V: TRBV6-1; DNA: TGTGCCAGCAATGTACAGGGGGCGCGGGCTCAGCCCCAGCATTTT; CDR3: CASNVQGARAQPQHF
D: TRBD1; J: TRBJ1-2; size: .; V: TRBV7-3; DNA: TGTGCCAGCAGCCTCTTACAGGGGTCTGGCTACACCTTC; CDR3: CASSLLQGSGYTF
D: .; J: TRBJ2-7; size: .; V: TRBV5-4; DNA: TGCGCCAGCAGCCAGGCTACAGGGAGCTCCTACGAGCAGTACTTC; CDR3: CASSQATGSSYEQYF
D: TRBD1; J: TRBJ2-7; size: few; V: TRBV7-9; DNA: TGTTCCAGCAGCCCACCGGGACAGACCTACGAGCAGTACTTC; CDR3: CSSSPPGQTYEQYF
D: .; J: TRBJ2-3; size: .; V: TRBV6-6; DNA: TGTGCCAGCAGTTACGGCCCAGATACGCAGTATTTT; CDR3: CASSYGPDTQYF
D: TRBD1; J: TRBJ1-2; size: .; V: TRBV9; DNA: TGTGCCAGCAGCAAAGACAGGGGTGGCTACACCTTC; CDR3: CASSKDRGGYTF
D: .; J: TRBJ2-5; size: once; V: TRBV18; DNA: TGTGCCAGCTCACCAACAAACCCACAAGAGACCCAGTACTTC; CDR3: CASSPTNPQETQYF
D: TRBD2; J: TRBJ2-1; size: .; V: TRBV5-8; DNA: TGTGCCAGCAGCGCTGGGACTAGCGGGGGCCATTACAATGAGCAGTTCTTC; CDR3: CASSAGTSGGHYNEQFF
D: .; J: TRBJ1-2; size: .; V: TRBV11-2; DNA: TGTGCCAGCAGCTATACAGGGAACCCTGGCTACACCTTC; CDR3: CASSYTGNPGYTF
D: .; J: TRBJ2-1; size: .; V: TRBV10-1; DNA: TGCGCCAGCAGTCGGGGGTCCAGCGAGCAGTTCTTC; CDR3: CASSRGSSEQFF
D: .; J: TRBJ1-1; size: .; V: TRBV15; DNA: TGTGCCACCAGCAGAGATACGAGGGAGAACACTGAAGCTTTCTTT; CDR3: CATSRDTRENTEAFF
D: TRBD1; J: TRBJ2-1; size: .; V: TRBV12-5; DNA: TGTGCTAGTGGTCTCTTAACAGGGGGCGATGAGCAGTTCTTC; CDR3: CASGLLTGGDEQFF
D: .; J: TRBJ2-7; size: few; V: TRBV6-5; DNA: TGTGCCAGCAGCCTTCGCGGGACAGCGGCCTACGAGCAGTACTTC; CDR3: CASSLRGTAAYEQYF
D: .; J: TRBJ1-2; size: once; V: TRBV5-5; DNA: TGTGCCAGCAGCTTGGGACGGGGGGATGGCTACACCTTC; CDR3: CASSLGRGDGYTF
D: TRBD2; J: TRBJ2-5; size: .; V: TRBV5-1; DNA: TGCGCCAGCAGCTTCGCCGGGACTAGGCTCTCGGAGACCCAGTACTTC; CDR3: CASSFAGTRLSETQYF
D: .; J: TRBJ1-1; size: .; V: TRBV5-1; DNA: TGCGCCAGCACCGAGATGACAGGATTCATGAACACTGAAGCTTTCTTT; CDR3: CASTEMTGFMNTEAFF
D: .; J: TRBJ2-2; size: .; V: TRBV7-9; DNA: TGTGCCAGCAGCTGGACAGAGAACACCGGGGAGCTGTTTTTT; CDR3: CASSWTENTGELFF
D: TRBD2; J: TRBJ2-2; size: .; V: TRBV4-1; DNA: TGCGCCAGCAGCCAACTAGCGGGGGGTAGCACCGGGGAGCTGTTTTTT; CDR3: CASSQLAGGSTGELFF
D: TRBD2; J: TRBJ2-7; size: .; V: TRBV7-8; DNA: TGTGCCAGCAGCCCGGGGGGGGCGACAAACGCCTACGAGCAGTACTTC; CDR3: CASSPGGATNAYEQYF
D: TRBD2; J: TRBJ2-3; size: few; V: TRBV30; DNA: TGTGCCTGGACTAGCGGGAGTTCAGATACGCAGTATTTT; CDR3: CAWTSGSSDTQYF
D: TRBD1; J: TRBJ1-2; size: .; V: TRBV29-1; DNA: TGCAGCGTTCTGGACAGGGGGAACTATGGCTACACCTTC; CDR3: CSVLDRGNYGYTF
D: .; J: TRBJ2-2; size: .; V: TRBV18; DNA: TGTGCCACCTCAAGACGGGGGGCCCCGAACACCGGGGAGCTGTTTTTT; CDR3: CATSRRGAPNTGELFF
D: .; J: TRBJ1-1; size: .; V: TRBV19; DNA: TGTGCCAGTAGTACTCTGGGGACATACATGAACACTGAAGCTTTCTTT; CDR3: CASSTLGTYMNTEAFF
D: .; J: TRBJ1-4; size: .; V: TRBV5-1; DNA: TGCGCCAGCAGCTCACTTCCAGGGGTCGAAAAACTGTTTTTT; CDR3: CASSSLPGVEKLFF
D: TRBD2; J: TRBJ2-1; size: .; V: TRBV28; DNA: TGTGCCAGCAGTCGCACTAGCGGGAGGGGCAATGAGCAGTTCTTC; CDR3: CASSRTSGRGNEQFF
D: TRBD2; J: TRBJ2-7; size: .; V: TRBV7-6; DNA: TGTGCCAGCAGCTTAGCCAGCGGGGGACCCTACGAGCAGTACTTC; CDR3: CASSLASGGPYEQYF
D: .; J: TRBJ1-5; size: .; V: TRBV4-2; DNA: TGTGCCAGCAGCCGGGACGGGGGTTTAAATCAGCCCCAGCATTTT; CDR3: CASSRDGGLNQPQHF
D: TRBD1; J: TRBJ1-2; size: .; V: TRBV2; DNA: TGTGCCAGCAGTGAGACAGGGGCCTATGGCTACACCTTC; CDR3: CASSETGAYGYTF